Below are 30 T cell receptor beta chains sequenced from a single sample in a study of regulatory T cells in long-lasting Graves disease. Time point specified: newly diagnosed GD, antithyroid drugs for less than 3 months. Making the TCR library involved RNA that had been extracted from PBMCs. Through Arm-PCR of CDR3 regions and iRepertoire HTBI primers, TCR beta libraries were built. Via MiXCR, TCRdb re-called the multiplex PCR reads, giving one row per CDR3 protein. The sample comprises around 330,000 distinct CDR3 sequences, roughly 18% of which are singletons, and roughly 40% rests with the top ten. The sample consisted of peripheral blood mononuclear cells (PBMCs), taken at new diagnosis, from a patient treated with antithyroid drugs. These receptor sequences come from a female donor with Graves disease.

The rearrangement links TRBV19 to TRBJ1-2, with a possible D match to TRBD1 (5 bases). Germline V gene sequence: CDR1 LNHDA, CDR2 SQIVND (reference sequence). This CDR3 contains 14 residues. V lost 9 bases and J lost 7, with 21 bases in between. The chain's CDR3 is CASTPSSGVTGYTF. CDR3 coding DNA: TGTGCCAGCACACCCTCATCGGGGGTAACTGGCTACACCTTC. Full variable domain (missing parts from reference TRBV19 and TRBJ1-2): DGGITQSPKYLFRKEGQNVTLSCEQNLNHDAMYWYRQDPGQGLRLIYYSQIVNDFQKGDIAEGYSVSREKKESFPLTVTSAQKNPTAFYLCASTPSSGVTGYTFGSGTRLTVV.

In this sample, this clonotype turned up a few times. The chain is built from TRBV12-3 or TRBV12-4 and TRBJ2-5; TRBD1 agrees at 10 bases. The CDR3 sequence is 14 residues long. The trim removed 6 bases at V and 9 bases at J, leaving 10 bases unmatched. CDR3 DNA sequence: TGTGCCAGCAGGGGGACAGGGGAATTGGAGGCCCAGTACTTC. Translated: CASRGTGELEAQYF.

The rearrangement uses TRBV5-1 and TRBJ2-7; D gene ambiguous. The germline V gene has CDR1 SGHRS and CDR2 YFSETQ. The germline V and J ends were trimmed by 5 bases and 7 bases, with 16 bases remaining between them. This CDR3 region has 13 residues. CDR3 in amino acids: CASRSLRAEEQYF. The CDR3 region has the DNA TGCGCCAGCAGATCTCTGCGAGCTGAGGAGCAGTACTTC.

In its sample, this clonotype was seen many times. This chain joins TRBV30 and TRBJ2-7; D is unclear. V lost 2 bases, J lost 0 bases, and 8 bases lay in between. The CDR3 is 13 amino acids. Germline V gene data show CDR1 as GTSNPN and CDR2 as SVGIG (reference sequence). The CDR3 sequence is CAWSIVSSYEQYF. The CDR3 region has the DNA TGTGCCTGGAGTATCGTCTCCTCCTACGAGCAGTACTTC.

This clonotype was recorded only once. Since a far larger clone is one base different, this is likely a read error. V gene TRBV6-1 combines with J gene TRBJ2-2; 8 bases agree with TRBD2. Germline CDR1 MNHNS, CDR2 SASEGT. This CDR3 is 16 amino acids long. CDR3 nucleotides: TGTGCCAGCAGTGAAAGCGGGAGTTTTAACACCGGGGAGCTGCTTTTT. This gives the protein CASSESGSFNTGELLF.

The sample holds many counts of this clonotype. The chain carries TRBV2 and TRBJ2-5; TRBD1 matches 9 bases. The CDR3 consists of 15 residues. The J segment lost 5 bases and the V segment lost 4 bases, leaving 8 bases of the junction unmatched. Germline CDR1 reads SNHLY; CDR2 reads FYNNEI. CDR3 coding DNA: TGTGCCAGCAGTGTCACAGGGGGCGCGGGGGAGACCCAGTACTTC. Translating it yields CASSVTGGAGETQYF.

This clonotype was picked up many times. This chain uses TRBV6-2 or TRBV6-3 with TRBJ1-1; TRBD1 agrees at 7 bases. Unmatched junction bases numbered 8, after V lost 0 bases and J lost 4 bases. This CDR3 comprises 16 residues. The V gene's germline CDR1 is MNHEY and CDR2 SVGEGT. CDR3 DNA sequence: TGTGCCAGCAGTTACTCGGTGACAGGGTCGGGCACTGAAGCTTTCTTT. Protein: CASSYSVTGSGTEAFF.

This clonotype was found many times. The chain joins TRBV11-1 to TRBJ2-5; D perhaps matches TRBD1 (5 bases). Per the germline V gene, CDR1 is SGHAT and CDR2 is FQDESV (reference sequence). There are 15 residues in the CDR3. The ends were cut back, 3 bases at V and 4 bases at J, with 15 bases in the middle. The CDR3: CASSFAAGKGETQYF. The CDR3 DNA is TGTGCCAGCAGCTTCGCTGCAGGGAAGGGAGAGACCCAGTACTTC.

This clonotype was recorded at least ten times. The V and J genes are TRBV6-5 and TRBJ2-1; D uncertain. The CDR3 loop spans 14 amino acids. V lost 2 bases and J 0 bases, leaving 5 bases between the germline ends. Germline V gives CDR1 MNHEY, CDR2 SVGAGI. CDR3: CASSYPSSYNEQFF. The CDR3 bases are TGTGCCAGCAGTTACCCGAGCTCCTACAATGAGCAGTTCTTC.

The table lists this clonotype with many counts. This rearrangement joins TRBV7-9 to TRBJ1-2, with D hard to call. Germline CDR1 and CDR2: SEHNR and FQNEAQ (reference sequence). Trimming shortened V by 5 bases and J by 8 bases, and 21 bases separated the two germline ends. The CDR3 covers 15 residues. The CDR3 DNA follows: TGTGCCAGCAGCAAAGGTGTATCGGGCCTGAGCGGCTACACCTTC. Translating it yields CASSKGVSGLSGYTF.

In its sample, this clonotype was seen many times. The V gene is TRBV7-2, the J gene TRBJ2-1; unclear D gene. Germline values: CDR1 SGHTA, CDR2 FQGNSA. The CDR3 consists of 12 residues. Trimming removed 6 bases from V and 12 bases from J, with 15 bases in between. CDR3 sequence: CASSRVPAWQFF. For the CDR3, the DNA is TGTGCCAGCAGTCGGGTCCCCGCCTGGCAGTTCTTC. Looking up the rest from reference TRBV7-2 and TRBJ2-1 gives the full variable domain: GAGVSQSPSNKVTEKGKDVELRCDPISGHTALYWYRQSLGQGLEFLIYFQGNSAPDKSGLPSDRFSAERTGGSVSTLTIQRTQQEDSAVYLCASSRVPAWQFFGPGTRLTVL.

This chain links TRBV18 with TRBJ1-5; 10 positions agree with TRBD1. In germline, CDR1 is KGHSH, CDR2 LQKENI. The CDR3 is 15 amino acids. V trimming: 5 bases; J trimming: 2 bases; junction bases outside the gene matches: 3. This CDR3 reads CASSAGQGGNQPQHF. In DNA form, the CDR3 reads TGTGCCAGCTCAGCCGGACAGGGGGGCAATCAGCCCCAGCATTTT.

This clonotype came up many times. In DNA form, the CDR3 reads TGTGCCAGCAGCGCCGGGACCTACGAGCAGTACTTC. It is translated as CASSAGTYEQYF. The chain carries TRBV7-2 and TRBJ2-7, with D perhaps TRBD2 (5 bases). The V gene's germline CDR1 is SGHTA and CDR2 FQGNSA. The V end was cut by 5 bases, the J end by 2 bases, with 7 bases between. The CDR3 runs to 12 residues.

This clonotype was detected a few times. This rearrangement joins TRBV13 to TRBJ2-4; D is possibly TRBD1 (6 bases). Germline V gene sequence: CDR1 PRHDT, CDR2 FYEKMQ (reference sequence). Between the trimmed V and J ends, which lost 1 base and 0 bases, there was a span of 25 bases. CDR3 length: 21 amino acids. This CDR3 is CASSLEGYGTGLGIAKNIQYF. CDR3 bases: TGTGCCAGCAGCTTAGAGGGGTACGGAACAGGGCTGGGGATAGCCAAAAACATTCAGTACTTC.

As regards this clonotype: Just one base apart from a much larger clone, this may be a read error. In DNA form, the CDR3 reads TGTGCCAGCAGCCTCCAAAAAGGGCGCGGGATGTTCGACATTCAGTACTTC. Translating it yields CASSLQKGRGMFDIQYF. The chain combines TRBV3-1 with TRBJ2-5; TRBD2 might be the D (6 bases). The DNA end is a closer match to TRBJ2-4, so the J assignment may be wrong. This CDR3 has 17 amino acids. The germline V gene has CDR1 LGHDT and CDR2 YNNKEL (reference sequence).

This clonotype was seen at least ten times. The chain employs TRBV12-3 or TRBV12-4 and TRBJ2-7; TRBD2 agrees at 7 bases. This CDR3 region has 14 residues. The ends lost 1 base at V and 3 bases at J; junction bases unmatched: 3. The CDR3 DNA sequence: TGTGCCAGCAGTTTAGAAGCGGGGCTCTACGAGCAGTACTTC. This gives the protein CASSLEAGLYEQYF.

This CDR3 is CATSLNGGGGETQYF. The CDR3 DNA is TGTGCCACCAGCCTCAATGGGGGGGGTGGGGAGACCCAGTACTTC. The chain links TRBV28 to TRBJ2-5; 7 nucleotides align to TRBD2. The CDR3 extends over 15 amino acids. Per germline, CDR1 MDHEN and CDR2 SYDVKM. Germline trimming cut 10 bases from V and 5 bases from J; bases unmatched to any gene: 16. The full variable domain, with the rest looked up from reference TRBV28 and TRBJ2-5, is DVKVTQSSRYLVKRTGEKVFLECVQDMDHENMFWYRQDPGLGLRLIYFSYDVKMKEKGDIPEGYSVSREKKERFSLILESASTNQTSMYLCATSLNGGGGETQYFGPGTRLLVL.

This clonotype came up many times. CDR3 sequence (DNA): TGCGCCAGCAGCTTGGAATCCTTACAGGGGTACTCACCCCTCCACTTT. Amino acid sequence: CASSLESLQGYSPLHF. V gene TRBV5-1 combines with J gene TRBJ1-6; TRBD1 aligns across 7 bases. With 0 bases clipped from V and 10 bases from J, the junction kept 10 bases outside the gene matches. Per the germline V gene, CDR1 is SGHRS and CDR2 is YFSETQ. CDR3 length: 16 residues.

This clonotype has a count of ten or more. The chain employs TRBV11-3 and TRBJ1-1; D gene uncertain. V lost 6 bases and J lost 3, with 14 bases in between. CDR3 length: 14 residues. Germline V CDR1 and CDR2: SGHNT, YENEEA. The CDR3 DNA reads TGTGCCAGCAGGTCCGCGGGATGGGACACTGAAGCTTTCTTT. Protein: CASRSAGWDTEAFF.

This clonotype occurred many times. This CDR3 is CASSQPGTSDTDTQYF. Written as DNA, the CDR3 is TGTGCCAGCAGCCAACCCGGGACTAGCGACACAGATACGCAGTATTTT. The gene calls are TRBV14 and TRBJ2-3; 10 bases agree with TRBD2. There are 16 residues in the CDR3. Unmatched junction bases numbered 4, after V lost 2 bases and J lost 2 bases. Germline V lookup: CDR1 SGHDN, CDR2 FVKESK.

This clonotype came up many times. In DNA form, the CDR3 reads TGTGCCATCAGGCCCAGACCACCACCTTCGCCAGATACGCAGTATTTT. Protein: CAIRPRPPPSPDTQYF. The chain recombines TRBV10-3 with TRBJ2-3; D not resolved. Trimming took 6 bases from V and 4 from J, leaving 20 bases between them. The germline V gene encodes CDR1 ENHRY and CDR2 SYGVKD. This CDR3 spans 16 amino acids.

Ten or more counts support this clonotype. The V gene is TRBV12-5, the J gene TRBJ2-3; D not certain. The germline V and J ends were trimmed by 0 bases and 2 bases, with 3 bases remaining between them. The CDR3 is 13 residues long. Germline lookup yields CDR1 LGHNT and CDR2 FRNRAP. The CDR3 DNA is TGTGCTAGTGGTTTGGTTTCCACAGATACGCAGTATTTT. Residues: CASGLVSTDTQYF.

Ten or more counts support this clonotype. This chain uses TRBV29-1 with TRBJ2-5; 7 positions match TRBD1. Germline CDR1 SQVTM, CDR2 ANQGSEA. Unmatched junction bases numbered 3, after V lost 3 bases and J lost 2 bases. The CDR3 consists of 13 residues. As DNA, the CDR3 is TGCAGCGTTGATAGGACAGGTCAAGAGACCCAGTACTTC. This sequence encodes CSVDRTGQETQYF.

This clonotype was seen a handful of times. The chain combines TRBV5-1 with TRBJ1-6; TRBD1 is a possible D gene (5 bases). V was shortened by 0 bases and J by 5 bases, with 12 bases between the two germline ends. This CDR3 region has 16 residues. From germline, CDR1 is SGHRS and CDR2 YFSETQ. The CDR3 is CASSLEWGSNNSPLHF. The DNA for the CDR3 is TGCGCCAGCAGCTTGGAGTGGGGCAGTAATAATTCACCCCTCCACTTT. The variable domain in full, with the rest retrieved from reference TRBV5-1 and TRBJ1-6, is KAGVTQTPRYLIKTRGQQVTLSCSPISGHRSVSWYQQTPGQGLQFLFEYFSETQRNKGNFPGRFSGRQFSNSRSEMNVSTLELGDSALYLCASSLEWGSNNSPLHFGNGTRLTVT.

This clonotype showed up just a few times. V and J are TRBV28 and TRBJ1-5; D unclear. The V end lost 5 bases, the J end lost 1 base, and 12 bases lay between the germline ends. CDR3 length: 15 amino acids. CDR1 is MDHEN, CDR2 SYDVKM, per germline. The CDR3: CASSPPPPSNQPQHF. The DNA for the CDR3 is TGTGCCAGCAGTCCGCCCCCCCCCAGCAATCAGCCCCAGCATTTT.

This clonotype was recorded many times. The rearrangement joins TRBV10-3 to TRBJ2-3; 10 bases fit TRBD1. V shed 10 bases, J shed 1 base, and the junction held 8 bases outside the gene matches. The CDR3 length is 15 residues. Germline V gene data show CDR1 as ENHRY and CDR2 as SYGVKD. The CDR3 loop is CATLPGQGGTDTQYF. In DNA form, the CDR3 reads TGTGCCACTCTCCCCGGACAGGGGGGCACAGATACGCAGTATTTT.

In its sample, this clonotype was seen many times. This chain joins TRBV27 and TRBJ2-5; D is possibly TRBD1 or TRBD2 (6 bases each). V lost 3 bases, J lost 4 bases, and 15 bases lay in between. The CDR3 has 15 residues. Germline assignment: CDR1 MNHEY and CDR2 SMNVEV (reference sequence). CDR3 region: CASSFITGAGETQYF. The CDR3 coding sequence is TGTGCCAGCAGTTTTATTACGGGGGCCGGAGAGACCCAGTACTTC.

The V gene is TRBV14, the J gene TRBJ1-1, with TRBD1 as a possible D gene (5 bases). V was clipped by 0 bases and J by 6 bases, with 5 bases between them. Germline CDR1 is SGHDN and CDR2 is FVKESK. The CDR3 has 12 residues. This chain's CDR3 is CASSQDRAEAFF. DNA of the CDR3: TGTGCCAGCAGCCAAGACAGGGCTGAAGCTTTCTTT.

This clonotype occurred a few times. The gene calls are TRBV12-3 or TRBV12-4 and TRBJ2-5; a possible D gene is TRBD1 (6 bases). The CDR3 spans 13 residues. V was pared by 6 bases and J by 4 bases, with 12 bases between. The CDR3 bases are TGTGCCAGCAGCTTCAGGGGTACAGAGACCCAGTACTTC. It is translated as CASSFRGTETQYF.

This clonotype occurred a few times. The chain employs TRBV7-3 and TRBJ2-1; TRBD2 aligns across 11 bases. The trim removed 5 bases at V and 10 bases at J, leaving 7 bases unmatched. The CDR3 is made up of 14 amino acids. CDR1 and CDR2 from the germline V gene are SGHTA and FQGTGA. CDR3 DNA sequence: TGTGCCAGCAGCGCCGGGACTAGCGGTTCGGAGCAGTTCTTC. Translating gives CASSAGTSGSEQFF.